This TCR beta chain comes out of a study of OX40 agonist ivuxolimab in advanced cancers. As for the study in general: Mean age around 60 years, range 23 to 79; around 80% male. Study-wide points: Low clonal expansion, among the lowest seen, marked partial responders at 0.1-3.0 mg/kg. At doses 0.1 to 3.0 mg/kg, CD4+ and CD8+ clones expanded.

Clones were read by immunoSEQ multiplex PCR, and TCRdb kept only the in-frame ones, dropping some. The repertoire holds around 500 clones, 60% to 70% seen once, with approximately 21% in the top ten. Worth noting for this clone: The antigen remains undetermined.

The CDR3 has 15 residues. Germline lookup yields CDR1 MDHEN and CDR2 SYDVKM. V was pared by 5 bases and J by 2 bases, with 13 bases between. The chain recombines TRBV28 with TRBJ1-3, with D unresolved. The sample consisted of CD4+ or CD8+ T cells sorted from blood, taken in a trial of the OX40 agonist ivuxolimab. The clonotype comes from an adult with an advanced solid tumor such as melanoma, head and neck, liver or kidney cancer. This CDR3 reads CASSGPLRAGNTIYF. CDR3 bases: TGTGCCAGCAGTGGGCCGTTAAGGGCTGGAAACACCATATATTTT.